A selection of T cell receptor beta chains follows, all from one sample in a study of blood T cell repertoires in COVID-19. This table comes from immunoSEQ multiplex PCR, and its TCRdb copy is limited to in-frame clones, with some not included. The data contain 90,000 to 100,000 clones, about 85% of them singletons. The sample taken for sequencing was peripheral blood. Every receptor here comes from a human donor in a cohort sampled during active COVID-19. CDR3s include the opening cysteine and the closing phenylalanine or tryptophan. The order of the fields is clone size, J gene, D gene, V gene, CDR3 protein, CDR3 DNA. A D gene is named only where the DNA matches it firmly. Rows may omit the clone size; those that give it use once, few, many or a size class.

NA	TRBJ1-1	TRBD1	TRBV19	CASRGQGPAFF	TGTGCCAGTAGGGGACAGGGTCCAGCTTTCTTT
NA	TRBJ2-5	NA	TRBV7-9	CASKETGETQYF	TGTGCCAGCAAGGAAACCGGGGAGACCCAGTACTTC
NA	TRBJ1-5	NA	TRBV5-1	CASSSTPQEPQHF	TGCGCCAGCAGCTCGACCCCCCAGGAGCCCCAGCATTTT
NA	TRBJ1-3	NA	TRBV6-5	CASSYSYRGNTIYF	TGTGCCAGCAGTTACTCGTACAGGGGAAACACCATATATTTT
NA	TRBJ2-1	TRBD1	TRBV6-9	CASSFGTGGHNEQFF	TGTGCCAGCAGTTTCGGGACAGGGGGTCACAATGAGCAGTTCTTC
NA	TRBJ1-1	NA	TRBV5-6	CASSLGPQNTEAFF	TGTGCCAGCAGCTTGGGTCCACAGAACACTGAAGCTTTCTTT
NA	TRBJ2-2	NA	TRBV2	CASKGGGANTGELFF	TGTGCCAGCAAGGGCGGGGGCGCGAACACCGGGGAGCTGTTTTTT
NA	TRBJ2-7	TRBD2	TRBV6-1	CASSERGGTSGRIQYF	TGTGCCAGCAGTGAAAGGGGTGGGACTAGCGGGAGGATCCAGTACTTC
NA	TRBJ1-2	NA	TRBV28	CASSFRDTYYGYTF	TGTGCCAGCAGTTTCCGGGACACATACTATGGCTACACCTTC
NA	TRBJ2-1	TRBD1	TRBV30	CAWTPAPGQASYNEQFF	TGTGCCTGGACTCCCGCACCCGGACAGGCGTCCTACAATGAGCAGTTCTTC
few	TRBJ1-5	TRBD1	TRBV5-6	CASSYGTENQPQHF	TGTGCCAGCAGCTACGGGACAGAAAATCAGCCCCAGCATTTT
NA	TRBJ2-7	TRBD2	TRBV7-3	CASSTMSGGSYYEQYF	TGTGCCAGCAGCACAATGTCGGGGGGTTCTTACTACGAGCAGTACTTC
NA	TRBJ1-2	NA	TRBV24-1	CATSDSNIRDGYTF	TGTGCCACCAGTGATTCAAACATCAGGGATGGCTACACCTTC
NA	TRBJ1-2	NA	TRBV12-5	CASGLVGVQGQTNYGYTF	TGTGCTAGTGGTTTGGTAGGGGTCCAGGGGCAAACTAACTATGGCTACACCTTC
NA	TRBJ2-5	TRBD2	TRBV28	CASSYQTGGGGETQYF	TGTGCCAGCAGTTACCAGACGGGAGGGGGGGGCGAGACCCAGTACTTC
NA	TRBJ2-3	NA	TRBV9	CASSVGRGSAVTDTQYF	TGTGCCAGCAGCGTCGGCAGGGGCTCTGCGGTCACAGATACGCAGTATTTT
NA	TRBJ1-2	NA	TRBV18	CASSPDYDGYTF	TGTGCCAGCTCACCAGACTACGATGGCTACACCTTC
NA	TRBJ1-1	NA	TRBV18	CASSPSYTNTEAFF	TGTGCCAGCTCACCATCATACACGAACACTGAAGCTTTCTTT
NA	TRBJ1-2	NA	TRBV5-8	CASSLLGVGYTF	TGTGCCAGCAGCTTGTTGGGAGTGGGCTACACCTTC
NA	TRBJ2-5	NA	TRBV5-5	CASSLDVGRGETQYF	TGTGCCAGCAGCTTGGATGTCGGTAGGGGAGAGACCCAGTACTTC
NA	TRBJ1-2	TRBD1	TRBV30	CAWSKPGQGGYTF	TGTGCCTGGAGCAAACCGGGACAGGGAGGCTACACCTTC
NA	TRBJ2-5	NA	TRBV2	CASNGQPQETQYF	TGTGCCAGCAATGGACAACCCCAAGAGACCCAGTACTTC
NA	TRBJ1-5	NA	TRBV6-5	CASKQGVSNQPQHF	TGTGCCAGCAAGCAAGGGGTTAGCAATCAGCCCCAGCATTTT
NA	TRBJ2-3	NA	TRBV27	CASSFWERRDTQYF	TGTGCCAGCAGTTTCTGGGAGCGCCGGGATACGCAGTATTTT
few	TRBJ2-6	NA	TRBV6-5	CAGSPEYTGANVLTF	TGTGCGGGGAGCCCTGAATACACTGGGGCCAACGTCCTGACTTTC
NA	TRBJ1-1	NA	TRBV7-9	CASSLGGSTEAFF	TGTGCCAGCAGCTTAGGAGGCAGCACTGAAGCTTTCTTT
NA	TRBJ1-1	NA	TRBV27	CASSPLQSGTEAFF	TGTGCCAGCAGTCCATTACAGTCGGGGACTGAAGCTTTCTTT
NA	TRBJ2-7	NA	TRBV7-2	CASSLAPVREYEQYF	TGTGCCAGCAGCTTAGCCCCGGTGAGGGAATACGAGCAGTACTTC
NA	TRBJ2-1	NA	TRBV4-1	CASSQVEGRNEQFF	TGCGCCAGCAGCCAAGTGGAGGGCCGAAATGAGCAGTTCTTC
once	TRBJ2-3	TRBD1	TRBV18	CASSGQGPGTDTQYF	TGTGCCAGCTCAGGACAGGGCCCAGGCACAGATACGCAGTATTTT
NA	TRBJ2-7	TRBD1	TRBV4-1	CASSRGTGRYEQYF	TGCGCCAGCAGCCGCGGGACAGGGCGGTACGAGCAGTACTTC
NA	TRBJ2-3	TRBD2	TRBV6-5	CASSYSQRGAQYF	TGTGCCAGCAGTTACTCCCAGCGGGGGGCGCAGTATTTT
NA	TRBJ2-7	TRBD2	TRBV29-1	CSAVWEREVIYEQYF	TGCAGCGCCGTGTGGGAGCGGGAGGTAATCTACGAGCAGTACTTC
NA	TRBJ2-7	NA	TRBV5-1	CASSLGAGYEQYF	TGCGCCAGCAGCTTGGGAGCGGGCTACGAGCAGTACTTC
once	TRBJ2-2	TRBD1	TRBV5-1	CASRPDQGAIGGELFF	TGCGCCAGCAGACCCGACCAGGGGGCGATTGGCGGGGAGCTGTTTTTT
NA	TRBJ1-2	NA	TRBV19	CASSLGSTRGGYTF	TGTGCCAGTAGTCTCGGGAGTACCCGGGGTGGCTACACCTTC
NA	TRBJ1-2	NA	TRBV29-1	CSVGGADGYTF	TGCAGCGTGGGGGGGGCCGATGGCTACACCTTC
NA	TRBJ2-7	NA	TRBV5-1	CASSLESTEVQIPAEQYF	TGCGCCAGCAGCTTGGAAAGTACAGAAGTCCAGATCCCCGCCGAGCAGTACTTC
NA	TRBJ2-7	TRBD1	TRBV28	CASSILPRTGGNYEQYF	TGTGCCAGCAGTATCCTACCTCGGACAGGGGGTAATTACGAGCAGTACTTC
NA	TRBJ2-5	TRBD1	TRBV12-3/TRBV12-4	CATKQGAGETQYF	TGTGCCACCAAGCAGGGGGCTGGGGAGACCCAGTACTTC
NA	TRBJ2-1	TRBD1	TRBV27	CASSLAGTGGWDEQFF	TGTGCCAGCAGTTTAGCGGGGACAGGGGGTTGGGATGAGCAGTTCTTC
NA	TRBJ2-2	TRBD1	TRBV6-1	CASSDGQGYTGELFF	TGTGCCAGCAGTGATGGACAGGGGTACACCGGGGAGCTGTTTTTT
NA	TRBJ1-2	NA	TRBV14	CASSQADYGYTF	TGTGCCAGCAGCCAGGCGGACTATGGCTACACCTTC
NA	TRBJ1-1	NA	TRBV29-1	CSVGSEGPEAFF	TGCAGCGTTGGATCGGAGGGCCCTGAAGCTTTCTTT
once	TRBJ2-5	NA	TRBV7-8	CASSPETQGVGKTQYF	TGTGCCAGCAGCCCAGAGACACAGGGAGTCGGGAAGACCCAGTACTTC
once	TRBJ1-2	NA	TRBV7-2	CASSLGQWEGIGYTF	TGTGCCAGCAGCTTAGGACAGTGGGAAGGAATAGGCTACACCTTC
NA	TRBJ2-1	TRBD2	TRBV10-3	CAIGGLAPSYNEQFF	TGTGCCATCGGAGGACTAGCTCCCTCCTACAATGAGCAGTTCTTC
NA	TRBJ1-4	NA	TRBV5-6	CASSQREAEEKLFF	TGTGCCAGCAGCCAACGGGAAGCGGAGGAAAAACTGTTTTTT
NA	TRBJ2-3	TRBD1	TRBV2	CASRTQGAFTDTQYF	TGTGCCAGCAGGACACAGGGGGCATTCACAGATACGCAGTATTTT
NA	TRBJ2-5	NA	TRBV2	CASSEPGYGVGETQYF	TGTGCCAGCAGTGAACCAGGGTATGGTGTGGGAGAGACCCAGTACTTC
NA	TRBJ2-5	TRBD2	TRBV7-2	CASSLPSGTQETQYF	TGTGCCAGCAGCTTGCCTAGCGGGACCCAAGAGACCCAGTACTTC
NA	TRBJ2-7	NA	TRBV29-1	CSVEGGIDEQYF	TGCAGCGTTGAAGGCGGGATCGACGAGCAGTACTTC
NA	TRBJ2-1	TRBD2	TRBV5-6	CASSSGRRGNEQFF	TGTGCCAGCAGCTCCGGAAGGCGGGGGAATGAGCAGTTCTTC